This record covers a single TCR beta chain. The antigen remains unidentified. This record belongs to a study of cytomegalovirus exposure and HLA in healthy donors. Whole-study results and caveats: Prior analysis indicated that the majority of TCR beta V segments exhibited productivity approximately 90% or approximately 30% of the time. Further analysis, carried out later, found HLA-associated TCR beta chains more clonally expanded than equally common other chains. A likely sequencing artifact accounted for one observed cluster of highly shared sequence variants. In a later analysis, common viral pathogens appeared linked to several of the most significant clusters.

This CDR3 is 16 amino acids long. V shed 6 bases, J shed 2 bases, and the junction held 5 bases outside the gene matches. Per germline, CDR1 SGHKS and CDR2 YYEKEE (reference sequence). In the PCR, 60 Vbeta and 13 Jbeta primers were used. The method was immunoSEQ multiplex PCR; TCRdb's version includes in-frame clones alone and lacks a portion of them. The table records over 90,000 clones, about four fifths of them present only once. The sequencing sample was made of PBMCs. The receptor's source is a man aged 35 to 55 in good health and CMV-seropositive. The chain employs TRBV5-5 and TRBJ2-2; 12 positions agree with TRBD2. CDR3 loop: CASKRLAGVNTGELFF. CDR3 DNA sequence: TGTGCCAGCAAGAGACTAGCGGGGGTAAACACCGGGGAGCTGTTTTTT.